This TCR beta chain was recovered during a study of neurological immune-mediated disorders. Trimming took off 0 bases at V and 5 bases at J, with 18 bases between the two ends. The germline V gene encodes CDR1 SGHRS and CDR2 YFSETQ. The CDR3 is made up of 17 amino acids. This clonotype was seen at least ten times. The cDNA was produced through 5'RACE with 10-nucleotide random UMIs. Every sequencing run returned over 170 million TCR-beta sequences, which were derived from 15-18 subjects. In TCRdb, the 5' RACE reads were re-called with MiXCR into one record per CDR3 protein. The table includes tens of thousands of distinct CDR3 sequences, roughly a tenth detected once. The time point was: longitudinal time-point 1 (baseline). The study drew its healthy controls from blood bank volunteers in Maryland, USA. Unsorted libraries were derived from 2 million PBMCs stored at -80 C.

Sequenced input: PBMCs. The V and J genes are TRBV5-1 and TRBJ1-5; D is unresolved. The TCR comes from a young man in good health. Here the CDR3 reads CASSLAPTGVSHQPQHF. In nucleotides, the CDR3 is TGCGCCAGCAGCTTGGCCCCGACCGGGGTATCTCATCAGCCCCAGCATTTT.